This T cell receptor (beta chain) derives from a study of blood T cells in healthy people across ages. Notes on the study in general: Roughly linear age-related decline in beta diversity appeared, significant by age roughly 40.

Peripheral blood from each donor was collected in a volume of 8 to 10 milliliters. A second about 6 to 12 cycle PCR used barcoded and J-beta primers. A single record per CDR3 protein comes from TCRdb applying MiXCR to the 5' RACE reads. The sample records about 1.6 million distinct CDR3 sequences, 30% to 35% being singletons. Worth noting for this clonotype: The target antigen is unknown.

This receptor was identified in a woman in her 30s in good health. The sample was blood.

In DNA, the CDR3 is TGTGCCAGCAGTTTAGATGCGGGCTCCAGTACTGAAGCTTTCTTT. Translated, it gives CASSLDAGSSTEAFF. This sequence joins TRBV12-3 or TRBV12-4 and TRBJ1-1; D remains unclear. The length of the CDR3 is 15 residues. V was pared by 1 base and J by 5 bases, with 14 bases between.